Below are 20 T cell receptor beta chains sequenced from a single sample in a study of CD8+CD57+ T cells in acquired aplastic anemia. CD8+CD57+ cell expansion had been shown by flow cytometry in patients chosen for sequencing. It was genomic DNA that served as the template for profiling TCR beta VDJ and CDR3. TCRdb passed the reads through MiXCR, listing each CDR3 protein once. The sample lists hundreds of thousands of distinct CDR3 sequences, under 40% seen once, with less than 1% in the top ten. The sequenced sample consisted of sorted CD4+, CD8+, or CD8+CD57+ T cells (not recorded which) from PBMCs. The origin of the receptors is a human donor with aplastic anemia.

This clonotype has ten or more counts. The chain is built from TRBV20-1 and TRBJ2-3, with D unclear. There are 15 residues in the CDR3. V was trimmed by 0 bases and J by 3 bases, leaving 13 bases between them. Germline-derived CDR1 and CDR2 are DFQATT and SNEGSKA (reference sequence). CDR3: CSARDSGRGTDTQYF. The CDR3 DNA reads as TGCAGTGCTAGAGATTCAGGACGTGGGACAGATACGCAGTATTTT.

V gene TRBV2 combines with J gene TRBJ2-2; D remains unclear. The V and J ends lost 6 bases and 1 base respectively, with 12 bases between them. Germline V gives CDR1 SNHLY, CDR2 FYNNEI. The CDR3 is 15 amino acids. The CDR3, as DNA: TGTGCCAGCAGCCCCTCCTGGGGGAACACCGGGGAGCTGTTTTTT. It yields the protein CASSPSWGNTGELFF.

This clonotype was picked up many times. CDR3 sequence reads: CASSTPGTRATF. CDR3 DNA sequence: TGTGCCAGCAGCACCCCCGGGACTCGAGCCACCTTC. The chain employs TRBV7-3 and TRBJ1-2; TRBD1 is a possible D gene (5 bases). Trimming stripped 5 bases from V and 13 bases from J, with 17 bases between. The CDR3 loop spans 12 amino acids. Looked up from germline, CDR1 is SGHTA and CDR2 is FQGTGA.

About this clonotype: At one end the junction does not follow the germline gene, possibly because of a read error. The chain employs TRBV20-1 and TRBJ2-1; 11 nucleotides align to TRBD2. The CDR3 covers 14 residues. Germline CDR1 and CDR2: DFQATT and SNEGSKA (reference sequence). CDR3 sequence reads: CGARDLAGGNEQFF. The CDR3 DNA follows: TGCGGTGCTAGAGACCTAGCGGGAGGCAATGAGCAGTTCTTC.

Many counts were recorded for this clonotype. The chain couples TRBV29-1 to TRBJ1-1; D is unclear. With 6 bases removed from V and 5 bases from J, the gap between germline ends came to 13 bases. There are 12 residues in the CDR3. Looked up from germline, CDR1 is SQVTM and CDR2 is ANQGSEA. The CDR3 loop reads CSVKGGGTEAFF. In nucleotides, the CDR3 is TGCAGCGTCAAAGGTGGAGGGACTGAAGCTTTCTTT.

Of note for this clonotype: One end of the junction fails to match germline, which may point to a read error. This chain joins TRBV25-1 and TRBJ1-2; a possible D gene is TRBD1 (5 bases). The CDR3 consists of 14 residues. Germline CDR1 is MGHDK and CDR2 is SYGVNS. CDR3 nucleotides: TGCGCCAGCAGTTCGGGACCGGCGAGCTATGGCTACACCTTC. The encoded protein is CASSSGPASYGYTF.

This chain joins TRBV12-3 or TRBV12-4 and TRBJ1-1; D is ambiguous. The ends were cut back, 9 bases at V and 11 bases at J, with 25 bases in the middle. CDR3 size: 14 residues. The DNA of the CDR3 is TGTGCCAGTACTCCCATGTCCGTACCCCCGCGGGCTTTCTTT. Translating gives CASTPMSVPPRAFF.

This clonotype occurred many times. DNA of the CDR3: TGTGCCAGTAGCAACATCGAGGAGAAAGGTCAGCCCCAGCATTTT. This sequence encodes CASSNIEEKGQPQHF. The chain combines TRBV19 with TRBJ1-5; D call uncertain. CDR3 size: 15 residues. Germline-derived CDR1 and CDR2 are LNHDA and SQIVND (reference sequence). The ends were cut back, 6 bases at V and 6 bases at J, with 18 bases in the middle. The variable domain in full, with the rest retrieved from reference TRBV19 and TRBJ1-5, is DGGITQSPKYLFRKEGQNVTLSCEQNLNHDAMYWYRQDPGQGLRLIYYSQIVNDFQKGDIAEGYSVSREKKESFPLTVTSAQKNPTAFYLCASSNIEEKGQPQHFGDGTRLSIL.

This clonotype has a count of ten or more. The rearrangement joins TRBV19 to TRBJ1-1; tentatively, D is TRBD1 (6 bases). Trimming took off 9 bases at V and 1 base at J, with 15 bases between the two ends. There are 14 residues in the CDR3. The germline CDR1 and CDR2 sequences are LNHDA and SQIVND (reference sequence). This chain's CDR3 is CASREYRENTEAFF. The CDR3 DNA follows: TGTGCCAGCCGGGAGTACAGGGAGAACACTGAAGCTTTCTTT.

The count of this clonotype is one. The chain uses TRBV14 and TRBJ2-7, with 11 nucleotides matching TRBD2. Germline V gene data show CDR1 as SGHDN and CDR2 as FVKESK. The CDR3 has 16 residues. V shed 3 bases and J 1 base; nucleotides not matched to a gene: 5. The CDR3 DNA follows: TGTGCCAGCAGCCACCTAGCGGGGGGACGATCCTACGAGCAGTACTTC. Protein product: CASSHLAGGRSYEQYF.

This clonotype was detected ten times or more. The chain links TRBV24-1 to TRBJ2-2; D unclear. Germline-derived CDR1 and CDR2 are KGHDR and SFDVKD. Trimming removed 9 bases at V and 0 bases at J, with 7 bases between. This CDR3 region has 13 residues. CDR3 amino acids: CATADTNTGELFF. DNA for the CDR3: TGTGCCACCGCAGATACGAACACCGGGGAGCTGTTTTTT.

This chain uses TRBV7-2 with TRBJ1-6; D remains unclear. The CDR3 totals 13 residues. Per germline, CDR1 SGHTA and CDR2 FQGNSA. V gave up 5 bases and J gave up 11 bases, with 13 bases separating them. CDR3 coding DNA: TGTGCCAGCAGCCTTAACCCTACCCCACCCCTCCACTTT. It yields the protein CASSLNPTPPLHF.

This clonotype has more than one count but fewer than ten. The chain has TRBV7-2 and TRBJ2-7; possibly TRBD1 for D (6 bases). The CDR3 has 14 amino acids. V gave up 4 bases and J gave up 3 bases, with 13 bases separating them. Germline V gene sequence: CDR1 SGHTA, CDR2 FQGNSA. The CDR3 here is CASSYDRQSYEQYF. As DNA, the CDR3 is TGTGCCAGCAGCTACGACAGGCAAAGCTACGAGCAGTACTTC.

The chain joins TRBV7-8 to TRBJ1-5; TRBD1 is a possible D gene (5 bases). The V and J ends lost 5 bases and 6 bases respectively, with 14 bases between them. This CDR3 contains 14 residues. The germline gives CDR1 SGHVS, CDR2 FQNEAQ. CDR3 DNA sequence: TGTGCCAGCAGCCCTGCCGGGGCAGGTCAGCCCCAGCATTTT. Encoded protein: CASSPAGAGQPQHF. The complete variable domain, with remaining parts taken from reference TRBV7-8 and TRBJ1-5, reads GAGVSQSPRYKVAKRGQDVALRCDPISGHVSLFWYQQALGQGPEFLTYFQNEAQLDKSGLPSDRFFAERPEGSVSTLKIQRTQQEDSAVYLCASSPAGAGQPQHFGDGTRLSIL.

This clonotype was observed many times. The chain has TRBV10-3 and TRBJ1-3; 8 bases map to TRBD1. The trim removed 9 bases at V and 6 bases at J, leaving 7 bases unmatched. The CDR3 loop spans 13 amino acids. Germline loops: CDR1 ENHRY, CDR2 SYGVKD. CDR3 amino acids: CAISATGANTIYF. As DNA, the CDR3 is TGTGCCATATCCGCGACAGGGGCAAACACCATATATTTT.

The V gene is TRBV20-1, the J gene TRBJ2-3; D is perhaps TRBD2 (5 bases). V dropped 6 bases and J dropped 6 bases, with 16 bases sitting between them. This CDR3 contains 13 residues. CDR1 DFQATT and CDR2 SNEGSKA come from the germline V gene (reference sequence). The CDR3 coding sequence is TGCAGTGCCTCTGGACTGGAGAGGGATACGCAGTATTTT. This encodes CSASGLERDTQYF.

This clonotype appeared many times. The chain uses TRBV2 and TRBJ1-5; no definite D call. Germline CDR1 and CDR2: SNHLY and FYNNEI. The CDR3 length is 14 residues. V was pared by 11 bases and J by 3 bases, with 17 bases between. Here the CDR3 reads CASKAQESNQPQHF. CDR3 nucleotide sequence: TGTGCCTCAAAGGCCCAAGAGTCCAATCAGCCCCAGCATTTT.

This clonotype was seen repeatedly, ten times or more. This chain joins TRBV2 and TRBJ1-1; possibly TRBD1 for D (6 bases). CDR1 and CDR2 (germline): SNHLY, FYNNEI. The ends were cut back, 7 bases at V and 3 bases at J, with 15 bases in the middle. The CDR3 sequence is 14 residues long. In nucleotides, the CDR3 is TGTGCCAGCAACCTAAGGGACATGCACACTGAAGCTTTCTTT. It specifies CASNLRDMHTEAFF.

This clonotype came up a few times. The rearrangement joins TRBV3-1 to TRBJ2-7, with D tentatively TRBD1 (6 bases). The CDR3 runs to 16 residues. V lost 4 bases and J lost 6, with 22 bases in between. CDR1 LGHDT and CDR2 YNNKEL come from the germline V gene (reference sequence). DNA for the CDR3: TGTGCCAGCAGCCTTGGGGCCCCCAGGGGAAGGAGCGAGCAGTACTTC. Its protein is CASSLGAPRGRSEQYF.

Comment on this clonotype: Given a much more abundant clone one base away, this may be a read error. J is TRBJ2-6 and V is TRBV7-7, with 7 bases that match TRBD2. CDR3 length: 17 residues. Germline CDR1 and CDR2: SSHAT and FNYEAQ (reference sequence). The CDR3 is CASSPLPGGAGANVPTF. The CDR3 nucleotides read TGTGCTAGCAGCCCTCTGCCGGGGGGAGCTGGGGCCAACGTCCCGACTTTC.